This is a list of T cell receptor beta chains from one sample in a study of blood T cell repertoires in COVID-19. TCRdb's copy holds only in-frame clones and misses some; the assay was immunoSEQ multiplex PCR. Of under 130,000 clones listed, approximately 90% are singletons. Sequenced input: peripheral blood. These receptors were obtained from a woman older than 75 with acute or convalescent COVID-19. Each CDR3 is given with its conserved first and last residue. D genes are given only for firm matches. Only some rows state a clone size, as once, few, many or a class for expanded clones.

TRBD1 TRBJ1-1 . TRBV7-9 CASSYAGTGNTEAFF TGTGCCAGCAGCTACGCCGGGACAGGGAATACTGAAGCTTTCTTT
TRBD1 TRBJ1-4 . TRBV4-2 CASSQDSGGGEKLFF TGTGCCAGCAGCCAAGATTCAGGGGGAGGTGAAAAACTGTTTTTT
TRBD1 TRBJ1-4 . TRBV9 CASSIGQGTNEKLFF TGTGCCAGCAGCATCGGACAGGGTACTAATGAAAAACTGTTTTTT
TRBD2 TRBJ2-2 . TRBV7-2 CAKGGGVTGELFF TGTGCCAAAGGCGGGGGGGTAACCGGGGAGCTGTTTTTT
TRBD2 TRBJ2-1 . TRBV9 CASSVGSLAGAEQFF TGTGCCAGCAGCGTAGGTTCTCTAGCGGGGGCCGAGCAGTTCTTC
TRBD1 TRBJ1-6 . TRBV10-2 CASRTGETSYNSPLHF TGCGCCAGCCGGACAGGGGAGACGTCCTATAATTCACCCCTCCACTTT
TRBD2 TRBJ2-3 once TRBV5-1 CASSLHGTRDTDTQYF TGCGCCAGCAGCTTGCACGGGACTAGGGACACAGATACGCAGTATTTT
TRBD1 TRBJ2-1 many TRBV28 CASSPIAGQGANEQFF TGTGCCAGCAGTCCTATAGCGGGACAGGGGGCCAATGAGCAGTTCTTC
. TRBJ2-5 . TRBV7-3 CASSRGLEPQYF TGTGCCAGCAGCCGGGGTCTGGAGCCCCAGTACTTC
TRBD2 TRBJ2-5 . TRBV5-4 CASSLAGLAVQETQYF TGTGCCAGCAGCTTGGCCGGACTAGCGGTCCAAGAGACCCAGTACTTC
. TRBJ2-5 . TRBV6-5 CASSLAWGEQYF TGTGCCAGCAGTTTAGCTTGGGGAGAACAGTACTTC
. TRBJ2-1 . TRBV5-6 CASSMSGYNEQFF TGTGCCAGCAGCATGTCAGGTTACAATGAGCAGTTCTTC
TRBD1 TRBJ1-2 . TRBV28 CASRPGTVANYGYTF TGTGCCAGTCGACCCGGGACAGTCGCTAACTATGGCTACACCTTC